The clone carrying this T cell receptor (beta chain) was counted a few times. The V end was cut by 4 bases, the J end by 5 bases, with 20 bases between. Germline CDR1 reads SGHVS; CDR2 reads FNYEAQ. The CDR3 sequence is 16 residues long. This sample stems from a study of control samples from healthy donors and cancer patients. The repertoire was sequenced with immunoSEQ multiplex PCR; TCRdb's copy has only in-frame clones and lacks some. The sample yields roughly 100,000 clones, around 87% seen once. Sequencing used blood. The receptor comes from a woman aged 50 to 65 in good health. The chain carries TRBV7-6 and TRBJ1-1, with D perhaps TRBD1 (6 bases). The CDR3 sequence is CASSSASGHTGTEAFF. In nucleotides, the CDR3 is TGTGCCAGCAGCTCGGCTTCGGGACACACGGGAACTGAAGCTTTCTTT.